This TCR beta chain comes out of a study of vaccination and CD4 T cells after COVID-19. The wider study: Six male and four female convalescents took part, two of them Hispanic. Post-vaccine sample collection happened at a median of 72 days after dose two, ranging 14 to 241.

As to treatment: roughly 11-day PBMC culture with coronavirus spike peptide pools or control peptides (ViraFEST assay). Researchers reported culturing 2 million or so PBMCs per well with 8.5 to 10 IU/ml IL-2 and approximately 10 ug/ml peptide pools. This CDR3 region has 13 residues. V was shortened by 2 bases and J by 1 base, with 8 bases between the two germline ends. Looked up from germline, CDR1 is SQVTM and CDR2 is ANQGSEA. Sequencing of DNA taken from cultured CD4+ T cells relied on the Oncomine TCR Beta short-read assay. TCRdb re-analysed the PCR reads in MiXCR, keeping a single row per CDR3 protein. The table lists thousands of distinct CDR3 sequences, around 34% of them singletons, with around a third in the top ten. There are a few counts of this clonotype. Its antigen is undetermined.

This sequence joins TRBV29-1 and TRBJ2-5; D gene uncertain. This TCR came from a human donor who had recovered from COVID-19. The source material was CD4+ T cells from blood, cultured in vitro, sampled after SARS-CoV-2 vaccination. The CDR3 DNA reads TGCAGCGTTGAATCTCCGGTCCAAGAGACCCAGTACTTC. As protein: CSVESPVQETQYF.